The clone carrying this T cell receptor (beta chain) was recorded at least ten times. What it binds is not known. The sorted Tregs were CD4+CD25+CD127-/low cells. Semi-nested PCR with Nested Universal Primer A followed constant-region reverse priming of full-length variable regions. TCRdb independently ran MiXCR on the 5' RACE reads; one entry per CDR3 protein. The table includes 50,000 to 70,000 distinct CDR3 sequences, about a fifth detected once. Study findings and constraints: Tumor-infiltrating Treg TCR alpha and beta sequences overlapped most with tumor naive CD4+ T cells, then blood naive. Tumor memory CD4+ T cell TCR gene usage was found to cluster with blood and lymph node memory CD4+ cells and with lymph node naive CD4+ cells.

Germline CDR1 and CDR2: SGHTA and FQGTGA. This CDR3 has 14 amino acids. The ends lost 5 bases at V and 6 bases at J; junction bases unmatched: 5. The genes are TRBV7-3 and TRBJ2-1; 9 bases line up with TRBD1. The origin of this receptor is a female donor with breast cancer. Specimen: tumor-infiltrating Tregs sorted from the breast tumor. The CDR3 spells CASSLPDRGNEQFF. CDR3 nucleotides: TGTGCCAGCAGCCTTCCGGACAGGGGCAATGAGCAGTTCTTC.